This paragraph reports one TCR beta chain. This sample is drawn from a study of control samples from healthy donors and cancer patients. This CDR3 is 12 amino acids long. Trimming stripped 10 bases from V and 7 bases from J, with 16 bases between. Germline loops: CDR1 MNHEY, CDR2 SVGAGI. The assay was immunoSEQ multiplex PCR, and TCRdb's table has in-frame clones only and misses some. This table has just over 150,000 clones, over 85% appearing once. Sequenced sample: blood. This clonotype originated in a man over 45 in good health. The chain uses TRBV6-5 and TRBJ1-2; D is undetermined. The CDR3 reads CATRGGEGGYTF. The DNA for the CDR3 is TGTGCCACCCGAGGAGGAGAGGGTGGCTACACCTTC.